The clone carrying this TCR beta chain has only a few counts. The data originate from a study of T-cell reconstitution after alpha-beta-depleted transplantation in children. Preparation of the TCRbeta library was carried out with unique molecular identifiers. TCRdb reprocessed the PCR reads via MiXCR and lists one record per CDR3 protein. The data show more than 200,000 distinct CDR3 sequences, 9.7% seen once. Germline V lookup: CDR1 LNHDA, CDR2 SQIVND (reference sequence). V lost 7 bases and J lost 7, with 19 bases in between. The CDR3 has 14 residues. This sample comprised PBMCs from the stem cell graft donor, obtained from the stem cell graft. This chain joins TRBV19 and TRBJ1-2, with D possibly being TRBD1 (6 bases). The sequence came from a human donor who donated a stem cell graft to a child with SCID. The DNA of the CDR3 is TGTGCCAGTACCACTCCCCAGGACAGACGTGGCTACACCTTC. The encoded protein is CASTTPQDRRGYTF.